This T cell receptor (beta chain) derives from a study of T cells in Graves' hyperthyroidism and ophthalmopathy. Study overall: Peripheral blood draws took place at initial diagnosis, ahead of any treatment.

Amplification of TCR beta CDR3 regions was performed using RNA transcripts as template. A set of HTBI primers served as the primers for a first-round RT-PCR of the TCR CDR3. TCRdb called the multiplex PCR reads again in MiXCR, with one record for every CDR3 protein. Here the sample spans nearly 600,000 distinct CDR3 sequences, approximately 15% being singletons. Study findings and constraints: The blood repertoire included most of the expanded thyroid clonotypes above 0.001. Before onset, by a median of approximately 6.2 months, the model predicted ophthalmopathy.

Disease duration was under 3 months in the ophthalmopathy patients, who also had a Clinical Activity Score of at least 3 and a NOSPECS grade of at least 4. Germline-derived CDR1 and CDR2 are LGHNA and YSLEER. This CDR3 comprises 19 residues. Losses at the gene ends were 0 bases for V and 0 bases for J; bases not matched to a gene: 7. As regards this clonotype: As yet, its antigen is unknown.

The chain recombines TRBV4-3 with TRBJ2-2, with 10 bases identical to TRBD2. The source is a woman aged 18-35 years with Graves' ophthalmopathy. The sequencing sample was made of blood. In DNA, the CDR3 is TGCGCCAGCAGCCAAGAACCGACTAGCGGGCCCCCGAACACCGGGGAGCTGTTTTTT. Translation gives CASSQEPTSGPPNTGELFF.